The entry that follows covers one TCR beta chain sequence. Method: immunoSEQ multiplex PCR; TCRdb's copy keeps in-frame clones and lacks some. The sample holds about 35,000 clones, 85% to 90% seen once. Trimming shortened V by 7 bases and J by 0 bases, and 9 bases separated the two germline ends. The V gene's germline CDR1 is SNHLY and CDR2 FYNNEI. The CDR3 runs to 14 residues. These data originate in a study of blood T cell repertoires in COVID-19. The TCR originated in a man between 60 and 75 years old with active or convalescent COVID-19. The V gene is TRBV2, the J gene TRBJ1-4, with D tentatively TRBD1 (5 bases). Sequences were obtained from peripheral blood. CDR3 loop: CASNGGATNEKLFF. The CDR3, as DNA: TGTGCCAGCAACGGGGGTGCAACTAATGAAAAACTGTTTTTT.